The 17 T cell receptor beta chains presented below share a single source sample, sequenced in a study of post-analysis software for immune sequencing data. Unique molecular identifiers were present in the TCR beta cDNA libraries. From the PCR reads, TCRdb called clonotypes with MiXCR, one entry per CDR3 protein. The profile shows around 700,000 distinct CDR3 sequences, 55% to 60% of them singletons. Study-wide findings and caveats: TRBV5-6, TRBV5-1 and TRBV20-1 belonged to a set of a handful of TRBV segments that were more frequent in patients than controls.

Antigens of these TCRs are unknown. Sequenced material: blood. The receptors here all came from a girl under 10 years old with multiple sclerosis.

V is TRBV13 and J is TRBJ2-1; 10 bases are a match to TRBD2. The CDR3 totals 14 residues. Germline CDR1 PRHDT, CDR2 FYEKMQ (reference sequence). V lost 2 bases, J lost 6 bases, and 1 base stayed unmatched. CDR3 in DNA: TGTGCCAGCAGCTTACTAGCGGGAGCCAATGAGCAGTTCTTC. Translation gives CASSLLAGANEQFF.

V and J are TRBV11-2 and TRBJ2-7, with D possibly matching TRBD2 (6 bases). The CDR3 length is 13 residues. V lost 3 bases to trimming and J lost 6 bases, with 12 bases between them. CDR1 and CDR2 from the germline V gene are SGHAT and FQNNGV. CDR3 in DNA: TGTGCCAGCAGCTTGGGCAGGAGGGGCGAGCAGTACTTC. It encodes CASSLGRRGEQYF.

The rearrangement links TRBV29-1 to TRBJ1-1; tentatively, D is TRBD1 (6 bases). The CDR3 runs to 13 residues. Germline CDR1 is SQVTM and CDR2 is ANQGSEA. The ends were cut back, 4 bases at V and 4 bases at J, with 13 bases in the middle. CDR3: CSVAGKGVTEAFF. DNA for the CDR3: TGCAGCGTTGCAGGGAAGGGGGTCACTGAAGCTTTCTTT.

CDR3 bases: TGCAGCGTCCGCGCTACGCTCGGAAACACCATATATTTT. It encodes CSVRATLGNTIYF. The rearrangement joins TRBV29-1 to TRBJ1-3; D is unresolved. The CDR3 sequence is 13 residues long. Trimming took 6 bases from V and 4 from J, leaving 13 bases between them. CDR1 is SQVTM and CDR2 is ANQGSEA in the germline V gene.

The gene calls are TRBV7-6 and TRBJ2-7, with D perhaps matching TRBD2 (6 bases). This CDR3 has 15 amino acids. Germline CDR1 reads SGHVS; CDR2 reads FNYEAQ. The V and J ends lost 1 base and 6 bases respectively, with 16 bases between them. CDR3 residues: CASSLVPGALTEQYF. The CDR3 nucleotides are TGTGCCAGCAGCTTAGTGCCGGGAGCACTGACCGAGCAGTACTTC.

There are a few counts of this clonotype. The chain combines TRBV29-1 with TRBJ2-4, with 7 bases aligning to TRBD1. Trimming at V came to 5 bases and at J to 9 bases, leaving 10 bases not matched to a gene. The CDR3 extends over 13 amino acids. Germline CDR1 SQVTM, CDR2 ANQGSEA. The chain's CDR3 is CSVLGTVEVIQYF. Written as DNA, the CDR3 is TGCAGCGTTCTAGGGACAGTCGAGGTCATTCAGTACTTC.

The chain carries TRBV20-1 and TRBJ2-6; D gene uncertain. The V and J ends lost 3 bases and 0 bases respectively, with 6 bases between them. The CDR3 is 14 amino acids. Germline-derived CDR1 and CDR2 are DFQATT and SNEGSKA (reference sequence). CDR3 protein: CSARGNSGANVLTF. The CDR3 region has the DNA TGCAGTGCTAGGGGAAACTCTGGGGCCAACGTCCTGACTTTC.

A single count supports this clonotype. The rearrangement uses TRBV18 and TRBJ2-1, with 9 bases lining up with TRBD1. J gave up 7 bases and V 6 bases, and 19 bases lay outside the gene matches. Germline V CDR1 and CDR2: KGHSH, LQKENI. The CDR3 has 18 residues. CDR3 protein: CASSKYDTGTGHSNEQFF. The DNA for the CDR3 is TGTGCCAGCTCTAAATACGACACAGGGACAGGGCATTCTAATGAGCAGTTCTTC. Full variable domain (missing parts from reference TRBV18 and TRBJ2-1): NAGVMQNPRHLVRRRGQEARLRCSPMKGHSHVYWYRQLPEEGLKFMVYLQKENIIDESGMPKERFSAEFPKEGPSILRIQQVVRGDSAAYFCASSKYDTGTGHSNEQFFGPGTRLTVL.

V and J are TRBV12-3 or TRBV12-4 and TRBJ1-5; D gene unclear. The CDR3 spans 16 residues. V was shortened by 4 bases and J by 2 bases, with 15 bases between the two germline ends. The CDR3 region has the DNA TGTGCCAGCAGTTCCAGCCCCCCGGGAGGCAATCAGCCCCAGCATTTT. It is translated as CASSSSPPGGNQPQHF.

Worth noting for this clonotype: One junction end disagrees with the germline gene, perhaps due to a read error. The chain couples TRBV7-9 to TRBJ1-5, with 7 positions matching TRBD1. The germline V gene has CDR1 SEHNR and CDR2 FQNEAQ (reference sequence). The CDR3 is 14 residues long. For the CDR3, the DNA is TGCGCCAGCAGCACAACGACAGGGTCCCAGCCCCAGCATTTT. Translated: CASSTTTGSQPQHF.

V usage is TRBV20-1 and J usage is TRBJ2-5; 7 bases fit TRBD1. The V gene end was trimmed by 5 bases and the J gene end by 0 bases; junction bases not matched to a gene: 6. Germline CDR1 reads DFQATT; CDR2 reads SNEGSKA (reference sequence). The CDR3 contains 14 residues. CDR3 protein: CSARTGTDQETQYF. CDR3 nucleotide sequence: TGCAGTGCTCGAACCGGGACAGACCAAGAGACCCAGTACTTC.

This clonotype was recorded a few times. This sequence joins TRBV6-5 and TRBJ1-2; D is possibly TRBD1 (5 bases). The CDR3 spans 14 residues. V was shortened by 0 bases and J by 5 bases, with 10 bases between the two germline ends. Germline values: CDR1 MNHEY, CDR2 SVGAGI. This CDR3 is CASSYSAREYGYTF. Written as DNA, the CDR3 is TGTGCCAGCAGTTACTCGGCCAGGGAATATGGCTACACCTTC.

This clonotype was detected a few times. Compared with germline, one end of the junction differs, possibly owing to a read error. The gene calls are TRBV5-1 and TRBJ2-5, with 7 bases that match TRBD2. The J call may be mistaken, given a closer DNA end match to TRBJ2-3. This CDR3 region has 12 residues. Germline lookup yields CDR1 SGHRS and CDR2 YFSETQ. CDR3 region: CASSSGLETQYF. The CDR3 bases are TGTGCCAGCAGTTCCGGACTAGAGACGCAGTATTTT.

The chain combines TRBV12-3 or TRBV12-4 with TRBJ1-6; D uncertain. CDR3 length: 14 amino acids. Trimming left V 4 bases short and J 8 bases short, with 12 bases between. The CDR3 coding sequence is TGTGCCAGCAGTTCGGCTCGTCTTGATTCACCCCTCCACTTT. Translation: CASSSARLDSPLHF.

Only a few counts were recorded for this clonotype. This CDR3 reads CASSLVGGQLQETQYF. The CDR3 region has the DNA TGCGCCAGCAGCTTGGTCGGGGGACAGCTTCAAGAGACCCAGTACTTC. This chain joins TRBV5-1 and TRBJ2-5; TRBD1 is a possible D gene (7 bases). Germline loops: CDR1 SGHRS, CDR2 YFSETQ. Trimming shortened V by 0 bases and J by 2 bases, and 14 bases separated the two germline ends. The CDR3 extends over 16 amino acids.

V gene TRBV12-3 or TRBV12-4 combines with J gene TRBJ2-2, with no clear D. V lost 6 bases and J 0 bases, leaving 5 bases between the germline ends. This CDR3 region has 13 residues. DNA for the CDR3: TGTGCCAGCAGGGTAGCGAACACCGGGGAGCTGTTTTTT. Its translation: CASRVANTGELFF.

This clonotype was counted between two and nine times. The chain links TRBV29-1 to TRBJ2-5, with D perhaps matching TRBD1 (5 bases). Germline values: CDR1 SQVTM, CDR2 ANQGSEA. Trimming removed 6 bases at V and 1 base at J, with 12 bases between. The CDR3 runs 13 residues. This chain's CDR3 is CSVAGNRQETQYF. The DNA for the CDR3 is TGCAGCGTCGCAGGGAATCGCCAAGAGACCCAGTACTTC.